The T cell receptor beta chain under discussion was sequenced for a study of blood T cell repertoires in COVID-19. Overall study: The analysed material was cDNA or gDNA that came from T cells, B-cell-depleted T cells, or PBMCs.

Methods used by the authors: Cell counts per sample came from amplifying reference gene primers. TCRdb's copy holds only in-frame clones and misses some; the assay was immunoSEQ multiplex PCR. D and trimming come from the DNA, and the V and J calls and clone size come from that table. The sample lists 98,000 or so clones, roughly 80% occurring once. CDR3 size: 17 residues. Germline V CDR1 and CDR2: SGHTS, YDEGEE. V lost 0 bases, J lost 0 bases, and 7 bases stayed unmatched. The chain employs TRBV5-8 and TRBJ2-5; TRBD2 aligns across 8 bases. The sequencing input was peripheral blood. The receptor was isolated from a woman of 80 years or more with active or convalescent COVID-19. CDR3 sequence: CASSLAFGGGYQETQYF. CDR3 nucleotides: TGTGCCAGCAGCTTGGCCTTTGGCGGGGGGTACCAAGAGACCCAGTACTTC.